A single sample is the source of the 30 T cell receptor beta chains below, sequenced in a study of blood T cell repertoires in COVID-19. Here immunoSEQ multiplex PCR was the method, and the copy in TCRdb shows in-frame clones only, minus some. The table lists roughly 64,000 clones, approximately 84% of them singletons. Sample: peripheral blood. Every receptor here comes from a man in his fifties with active COVID-19.

The chain has TRBV7-2 and TRBJ2-7; TRBD2 matches 8 bases. The CDR3 runs to 15 residues. Per the germline V gene, CDR1 is SGHTA and CDR2 is FQGNSA. With V trimmed by 3 bases and J by 3 bases, 7 bases remained unmatched. The CDR3 sequence is CASSLGLAGLYEQYF. As DNA, the CDR3 is TGTGCCAGCAGCTTGGGGCTAGCGGGCCTCTACGAGCAGTACTTC.

This clone was seen only a few times. V and J are TRBV19 and TRBJ1-2, with TRBD1 matching over 7 bases. With V trimmed by 11 bases and J by 0 bases, 9 bases remained unmatched. Germline V gene data show CDR1 as LNHDA and CDR2 as SQIVND (reference sequence). The CDR3 is made up of 14 amino acids. Here the CDR3 DNA reads TGTGCCGTCGGGACAGACTATTCTAACTATGGCTACACCTTC. Translating gives CAVGTDYSNYGYTF.

The chain recombines TRBV3-1 (or the pseudogene TRBV3-2) with TRBJ2-1; D not certain. Germline lookup yields CDR1 LGHDT and CDR2 YNNKEL (reference sequence). The CDR3 is 13 residues long. V lost 0 bases, J lost 10 bases, and 10 bases lay in between. The DNA of the CDR3 is TGTGCCAGCAGCCAAGATCTCGGGTTGGAGCAGTTCTTC. Amino acids: CASSQDLGLEQFF.

In this sample, this clone turned up a few times. The genes are TRBV4-1 and TRBJ1-5; D call uncertain. Trimming cost V 4 bases and J 0 bases, with 16 bases left between them. Looked up from germline, CDR1 is MGHRA and CDR2 is YSYEKL. The CDR3 is 17 amino acids. The CDR3 DNA is TGCGCCAGCAGCCCAACCCACGGGAGGAATAGCAATCAGCCCCAGCATTTT. Its protein product is CASSPTHGRNSNQPQHF.

In its sample, this clone was seen once. The genes are TRBV10-3 and TRBJ1-2, with 10 positions matching TRBD1. The length of the CDR3 is 14 residues. V lost 11 bases, J lost 0 bases, and 6 bases stayed unmatched. Germline lookup yields CDR1 ENHRY and CDR2 SYGVKD. The CDR3 DNA follows: TGTGCCGCCGTCGGACAGGGGGCTAACTATGGCTACACCTTC. Its translation is CAAVGQGANYGYTF.

The chain is built from TRBV2 and TRBJ2-5; D perhaps matches TRBD2 (5 bases). Germline V gene lookup returns CDR1 SNHLY and CDR2 FYNNEI. The CDR3 is 11 amino acids. V lost 5 bases, J lost 8 bases, and 9 bases lay in between. CDR3 nucleotide sequence: TGTGCCAGCAGTCCCACTAGAACCCAGTACTTC. This gives the protein CASSPTRTQYF. The full variable domain, in which reference TRBV2 and TRBJ2-5 provide the parts outside the CDR3, is EPEVTQTPSHQVTQMGQEVILRCVPISNHLYFYWYRQILGQKVEFLVSFYNNEISEKSEIFDDQFSVERPDGSNFTLKIRSTKLEDSAMYFCASSPTRTQYFGPGTRLLVL.

The rearrangement joins TRBV5-1 to TRBJ2-7, with D unclear. V shed 0 bases and J shed 2 bases, with 12 bases lying between them. CDR1 and CDR2 (germline): SGHRS, YFSETQ. The CDR3 runs to 15 residues. The CDR3 loop reads CASSLVGGFAYEQYF. In DNA form, the CDR3 reads TGCGCCAGCAGCTTGGTAGGCGGTTTTGCCTACGAGCAGTACTTC.

The chain joins TRBV5-1 to TRBJ2-7; 10 bases line up with TRBD2. The germline V gene has CDR1 SGHRS and CDR2 YFSETQ. The V segment lost 0 bases and the J segment 6 bases; nucleotides outside the gene matches: 12. The CDR3 covers 17 residues. The CDR3 DNA follows: TGCGCCAGCAGCTTGGCCCCTTTAGCGGGAGGTCGATCCGAGCAGTACTTC. As protein: CASSLAPLAGGRSEQYF.

The genes are TRBV11-3 and TRBJ1-1, with 9 nucleotides matching TRBD1. J was trimmed by 6 bases and V by 5 bases; bases with no gene match: 4. CDR3 length: 13 residues. Germline-derived CDR1 and CDR2 are SGHNT and YENEEA. The CDR3 here is CASSGDRDAEAFF. CDR3 nucleotide sequence: TGTGCCAGCAGCGGGGACAGGGACGCTGAAGCTTTCTTT.

V is TRBV21-1 and J is TRBJ2-2; the D call TRBD2 from the table was never checked on the DNA. TRBV21-1 is a known pseudogene. CDR3 size: 16 residues. CDR3 residues: CASNLTSGRNTGELFF. As DNA, the CDR3 is TGTGCCAGCAACCTAACTAGCGGCAGGAACACCGGGGAGCTGTTTTTT.

The chain combines TRBV24-1 with TRBJ2-3, with 7 bases fitting TRBD1. Germline CDR1 KGHDR, CDR2 SFDVKD. V shed 5 bases and J 2 bases; nucleotides not matched to a gene: 6. CDR3 length: 15 amino acids. The CDR3 bases are TGTGCCACCAGTGTCCACAGGGGAATCACAGATACGCAGTATTTT. Its translation is CATSVHRGITDTQYF.

This clone appeared a few times. V usage is TRBV12-3 or TRBV12-4 and J usage is TRBJ1-2, with D possibly matching TRBD1 (5 bases). The CDR3 contains 11 residues. The germline V and J ends were trimmed by 7 bases and 7 bases, with 10 bases remaining between them. The CDR3 DNA sequence: TGTGCCAGCACCCCAGGGCTTGGCTACACCTTC. Amino acid sequence: CASTPGLGYTF.

The chain links TRBV6-5 to TRBJ2-1; 7 positions match TRBD1. The CDR3 length is 12 residues. Germline lookup yields CDR1 MNHEY and CDR2 SVGAGI. V lost 6 bases, J lost 7 bases, and 3 bases stayed unmatched. The CDR3 reads CASSLQGNEQFF. CDR3 DNA sequence: TGTGCCAGCAGCCTACAGGGGAATGAGCAGTTCTTC.

This clone was seen a few times. The CDR3 region is CASSSDSPIRTTGELFF. CDR3 DNA sequence: TGTGCCAGCAGCTCGGACAGCCCAATTAGGACTACCGGGGAGCTGTTTTTT. This chain connects TRBV7-8 to TRBJ2-2; D may be TRBD1 (6 bases). The CDR3 sequence is 17 residues long. V was clipped by 4 bases and J by 5 bases, with 20 bases between them. Germline lookup yields CDR1 SGHVS and CDR2 FQNEAQ.

The gene calls are TRBV11-2 and TRBJ2-2, with 8 bases aligning to TRBD2. Germline assignment: CDR1 SGHAT and CDR2 FQNNGV. The CDR3 spans 16 residues. V was clipped by 6 bases and J by 1 base; unmatched bases: 7. The CDR3 loop is CASSSTSGVNTGELFF. The DNA of the CDR3 is TGTGCCAGCAGTTCTACTAGCGGAGTGAACACCGGGGAGCTGTTTTTT.

J is TRBJ2-2 and V is TRBV11-2; no clear D gene. The CDR3 runs 15 residues. Germline CDR1 is SGHAT and CDR2 is FQNNGV. Trimming shortened V by 6 bases and J by 1 base, and 12 bases separated the two germline ends. Here the CDR3 DNA reads TGTGCCAGCAGGACCCTACGGGTGAACACCGGGGAGCTGTTTTTT. This encodes CASRTLRVNTGELFF. The full variable domain, with the rest looked up from reference TRBV11-2 and TRBJ2-2, is EAGVAQSPRYKIIEKRQSVAFWCNPISGHATLYWYQQILGQGPKLLIQFQNNGVVDDSQLPKDRFSAERLKGVDSTLKIQPAKLEDSAVYLCASRTLRVNTGELFFGEGSRLTVL.

The chain carries TRBV5-6 and TRBJ1-1, with D perhaps matching TRBD1 (5 bases). The germline CDR1 and CDR2 sequences are SGHDT and YYEEEE. The CDR3 runs to 14 residues. With 0 bases removed from V and 7 bases from J, the gap between germline ends came to 13 bases. Here the CDR3 reads CASSLVTGIDEAFF. As DNA, the CDR3 is TGTGCCAGCAGCTTGGTCACAGGTATTGATGAAGCTTTCTTT.

This clone was seen only once. The chain has TRBV7-9 and TRBJ1-1; perhaps TRBD1 as D (6 bases). Between the trimmed V and J ends, which lost 3 bases and 1 base, there was a span of 9 bases. This CDR3 comprises 14 residues. Germline assignment: CDR1 SEHNR and CDR2 FQNEAQ (reference sequence). CDR3 nucleotides: TGTGCCAGCAGCTTGGGACACCAGAACACTGAAGCTTTCTTT. This codes for CASSLGHQNTEAFF.

The chain employs TRBV4-2 and TRBJ2-1; 9 bases are a match to TRBD2. Germline V lookup: CDR1 LGHNA, CDR2 YNFKEQ. V trimming: 3 bases; J trimming: 8 bases; junction bases outside the gene matches: 5. The CDR3 runs to 14 residues. CDR3 sequence reads: CASSQGLARDEQFF. The CDR3 nucleotides read TGTGCCAGCAGCCAGGGACTAGCCAGGGATGAGCAGTTCTTC.

V gene TRBV2 combines with J gene TRBJ1-5; maybe TRBD1 (6 bases). Germline CDR1 reads SNHLY; CDR2 reads FYNNEI. The CDR3 is 13 amino acids. The V gene lost 4 bases and the J gene lost 11 bases, with 15 bases spanning the gap. This CDR3 is CASSGGGADSQHF. Here the CDR3 DNA reads TGTGCCAGCAGTGGGGGGGGCGCAGATTCCCAGCATTTT.

The CDR3 DNA follows: TGCAGCACTTGGGGGACAGGGGGCCGGGAGACCCAGTACTTC. It translates to CSTWGTGGRETQYF. V is TRBV29-1 and J is TRBJ2-5; the match to TRBD1 covers 12 bases. The germline V gene has CDR1 SQVTM and CDR2 ANQGSEA. Unmatched junction bases numbered 9, after V lost 8 bases and J lost 5 bases. The CDR3 sequence is 14 residues long.

CDR3 region: CAIKPGPTNYGYTF. The CDR3 DNA follows: TGTGCCATCAAACCGGGTCCAACTAACTATGGCTACACCTTC. The J gene is TRBJ1-2, the V gene TRBV10-3; D is undetermined. In germline, CDR1 is ENHRY, CDR2 SYGVKD. The V and J ends lost 7 bases and 0 bases respectively, with 12 bases between them. The CDR3 is 14 amino acids.

The genes are TRBV24-1 and TRBJ2-2, with TRBD2 matching 7 bases. The germline V gene has CDR1 KGHDR and CDR2 SFDVKD. After removal of 1 base from V and 5 bases from J, the junction contained 6 bases not matched to a gene. The length of the CDR3 is 16 residues. The CDR3 nucleotides read TGTGCCACCAGTGATTTAGGGCAGGGAGGGACCGGGGAGCTGTTTTTT. It translates to CATSDLGQGGTGELFF.

This clone appeared a few times. V gene TRBV12-3 or TRBV12-4 combines with J gene TRBJ2-7, with 7 nucleotides matching TRBD1. V shed 5 bases, J shed 1 base, and the junction held 2 bases outside the gene matches. This CDR3 spans 13 amino acids. This chain's CDR3 is CASSTGQSYEQYF. DNA of the CDR3: TGTGCCAGCAGTACGGGACAGTCCTACGAGCAGTACTTC.

The chain joins TRBV3-1 (or the pseudogene TRBV3-2) to TRBJ1-4; weak D call: TRBD1 (5 bases). Germline-derived CDR1 and CDR2 are LGHDT and YNNKEL (reference sequence). This CDR3 has 14 amino acids. The ends were cut back, 2 bases at V and 7 bases at J, with 11 bases in the middle. The DNA for the CDR3 is TGTGCCAGCAGCCAACGGGAGGGGCTTGAAAAACTGTTTTTT. Protein product: CASSQREGLEKLFF.

The J gene is TRBJ1-3, the V gene TRBV4-1; D is uncertain. There are 14 residues in the CDR3. The V end lost 4 bases, the J end lost 0 bases, and 7 bases lay between the germline ends. Germline-derived CDR1 and CDR2 are MGHRA and YSYEKL. Here the CDR3 reads CASSRGYSGNTIYF. The CDR3 DNA reads as TGCGCCAGCAGCCGAGGATACTCTGGAAACACCATATATTTT.

V gene TRBV9 combines with J gene TRBJ2-1, with D maybe TRBD2 (6 bases). Germline CDR1 and CDR2: SGDLS and YYNGEE. V shed 3 bases and J shed 0 bases, with 16 bases lying between them. This CDR3 has 17 residues. CDR3 DNA: TGTGCCAGCAGCGCCTCACCCGGGAGCGGCTCCTACAATGAGCAGTTCTTC. Residues: CASSASPGSGSYNEQFF.

This clone was counted between two and nine times. The chain links TRBV30 to TRBJ1-2; D call uncertain. Germline CDR1 reads GTSNPN; CDR2 reads SVGIG (reference sequence). CDR3 length equals 14 residues. V was clipped by 1 base and J by 7 bases, with 16 bases between them. The CDR3 sequence is CAWSDLIRRFGYTF. As DNA, the CDR3 is TGTGCCTGGAGTGACCTTATTCGTAGATTTGGCTACACCTTC. Combining the CDR3 with reference TRBV30 and TRBJ1-2 gives the whole variable domain SQTIHQWPATLVQPVGSPLSLECTVEGTSNPNLYWYRQAAGRGLQLLFYSVGIGQISSEVPQNLSASRPQDRQFILSSKKLLLSDSGFYLCAWSDLIRRFGYTFGSGTRLTVV.

The CDR3 reads CAWSVQDEQYF. The DNA for the CDR3 is TGTGCCTGGAGTGTACAAGACGAGCAGTACTTC. The chain joins TRBV30 to TRBJ2-7; D call uncertain. There are 11 residues in the CDR3. Germline V gene lookup returns CDR1 GTSNPN and CDR2 SVGIG (reference sequence). Trimming removed 0 bases from V and 5 bases from J, with 5 bases in between.

This clone was seen a handful of times. The chain uses TRBV9 and TRBJ1-2; the match to TRBD1 covers 8 bases. The CDR3 extends over 13 amino acids. With 4 bases clipped from V and 5 bases from J, the junction kept 4 bases outside the gene matches. The germline V gene has CDR1 SGDLS and CDR2 YYNGEE. CDR3 bases: TGTGCCAGCAGCCCGGGACAGGCGTATGGCTACACCTTC. It specifies CASSPGQAYGYTF.